Below are 16 T cell receptor beta chains sequenced from a single sample in a study of blood T cells in healthy people across ages. The authors ran a second PCR of 7 to 11 cycles using a sample-barcoded 5' primer and a J-beta primer mix. In TCRdb, the 5' RACE reads were re-called with MiXCR into one record per CDR3 protein. Of almost 1 million distinct CDR3 sequences listed, around 54% are singletons. The sample consisted of blood. The receptor source for this set is a woman aged 60 to 75 in good health.

The V call is TRBV24-1, the J call TRBJ1-2; D is uncertain. V was cut by 1 base and J by 2 bases, with 4 bases left in between. CDR1 KGHDR and CDR2 SFDVKD come from the germline V gene. This CDR3 is 13 amino acids long. CDR3 sequence (DNA): TGTGCCACCAGTGATTTTCGAAACTATGGCTACACCTTC. This encodes CATSDFRNYGYTF.

This clonotype was counted only a few times. The chain combines TRBV21-1 with TRBJ2-3. TRBV21-1 is described as a pseudogene. The CDR3 has 14 amino acids. CDR3 nucleotide sequence: TGTGCCAGCAGCAAACGCGTTTTTCAAGATACGCAGTATTTT. It encodes CASSKRVFQDTQYF.

The rearrangement links TRBV7-9 to TRBJ2-7, with a possible D match to TRBD1 (6 bases). This CDR3 is built from 14 residues. Germline V gene lookup returns CDR1 SEHNR and CDR2 FQNEAQ (reference sequence). Trimming shortened V by 5 bases and J by 2 bases, and 13 bases separated the two germline ends. This CDR3 reads CASSPKGHPYEQYF. In DNA form, the CDR3 reads TGTGCCAGCAGCCCAAAGGGACACCCCTACGAGCAGTACTTC.

The chain joins TRBV12-3 or TRBV12-4 to TRBJ2-1, with unresolved D. The CDR3 runs to 12 residues. V was clipped by 6 bases and J by 7 bases, with 10 bases between them. The CDR3 spells CASSGELNEQFF. As DNA, the CDR3 is TGTGCCAGCAGCGGAGAATTAAATGAGCAGTTCTTC.

In this sample, this clonotype turned up a few times. The chain recombines TRBV7-2 with TRBJ2-7; D ambiguous. V shed 4 bases and J shed 6 bases, with 16 bases lying between them. CDR1 SGHTA and CDR2 FQGNSA come from the germline V gene. The CDR3 extends over 14 amino acids. CDR3 in amino acids: CASSYQASSGEQYF. The CDR3 nucleotides are TGTGCCAGCAGCTACCAGGCGTCTAGTGGCGAGCAGTACTTC. Filled out from reference TRBV7-2 and TRBJ2-7, the complete variable domain reads GAGVSQSPSNKVTEKGKDVELRCDPISGHTALYWYRQSLGQGLEFLIYFQGNSAPDKSGLPSDRFSAERTGGSVSTLTIQRTQQEDSAVYLCASSYQASSGEQYFGPGTRLTVT.

CDR3 DNA sequence: TGTGCCAGCAGCGTGGACAGAGCCTATGGCTACACCTTC. As protein: CASSVDRAYGYTF. The rearrangement links TRBV7-9 to TRBJ1-2, with D possibly matching TRBD1 (6 bases). There are 13 residues in the CDR3. V was pared by 5 bases and J by 4 bases, with 11 bases between. CDR1 is SEHNR, CDR2 FQNEAQ, per germline (reference sequence).

This clonotype showed up just a few times. It may be a read error: a sequence one base away is much more abundant. This chain joins TRBV6-4 and TRBJ2-3, with D uncertain. The CDR3 totals 14 residues. Per germline, CDR1 MRHNA and CDR2 SNTAGT. V was clipped by 3 bases and J by 0 bases, with 7 bases between them. CDR3 sequence: CASSERHSTDTQYF. CDR3 bases: TGTGCCAGCAGTGAACGACATAGCACAGATACGCAGTATTTT.

This clonotype was observed a few times. This chain joins TRBV9 and TRBJ2-7, with 10 nucleotides matching TRBD1. The CDR3 loop spans 15 amino acids. The germline CDR1 and CDR2 sequences are SGDLS and YYNGEE. The V segment lost 1 base and the J segment 3 bases; nucleotides outside the gene matches: 4. CDR3: CASSVSGTGDYEQYF. DNA for the CDR3: TGTGCCAGCAGCGTATCTGGGACAGGGGACTACGAGCAGTACTTC.

V is TRBV3-1 and J is TRBJ2-1; D might be TRBD2 (6 bases). The ends were cut back, 8 bases at V and 6 bases at J, with 11 bases in the middle. CDR1 and CDR2 (germline): LGHDT, YNNKEL (reference sequence). The CDR3 runs to 12 residues. CDR3 sequence: CASGGTINEQFF. CDR3 nucleotide sequence: TGTGCCAGCGGAGGGACGATCAATGAGCAGTTCTTC.

The chain combines TRBV28 with TRBJ2-3; D might be TRBD1 (5 bases). V was shortened by 4 bases and J by 5 bases, with 10 bases between the two germline ends. The CDR3 length is 13 residues. CDR1 is MDHEN and CDR2 is SYDVKM in the germline V gene. CDR3 nucleotide sequence: TGTGCCAGCAGTTGGCAGGGCGAAGATACGCAGTATTTT. Its translation: CASSWQGEDTQYF.

The chain has TRBV20-1 and TRBJ2-7; 9 nucleotides match TRBD1. Germline trimming cut 8 bases from V and 7 bases from J; bases unmatched to any gene: 12. Germline values: CDR1 DFQATT, CDR2 SNEGSKA (reference sequence). The CDR3 extends over 13 amino acids. CDR3 nucleotide sequence: TGCAGTACTCGGAGGACAGGGGCTACAGAGCAGTACTTC. Its translation: CSTRRTGATEQYF.

The chain combines TRBV2 with TRBJ2-5; D is ambiguous. This CDR3 region has 13 residues. Germline V gene sequence: CDR1 SNHLY, CDR2 FYNNEI. The V end lost 4 bases, the J end lost 0 bases, and 6 bases lay between the germline ends. The CDR3 here is CASSGPNQETQYF. Written as DNA, the CDR3 is TGTGCCAGCAGTGGGCCCAACCAAGAGACCCAGTACTTC.

The table lists this clonotype with a few counts. The chain carries TRBV29-1 and TRBJ1-2, with 8 bases identical to TRBD1. V shed 7 bases and J 7 bases; nucleotides not matched to a gene: 17. The CDR3 is 15 residues long. Germline V gene sequence: CDR1 SQVTM, CDR2 ANQGSEA. This CDR3 is CSARDRPGFESGYTF. The CDR3 nucleotides are TGCAGCGCCCGGGACAGGCCCGGTTTTGAGTCTGGCTACACCTTC. Using reference TRBV29-1 and TRBJ1-2 for the parts outside the CDR3, the full variable domain is SAVISQKPSRDICQRGTSLTIQCQVDSQVTMMFWYRQQPGQSLTLIATANQGSEATYESGFVIDKFPISRPNLTFSTLTVSNMSPEDSSIYLCSARDRPGFESGYTFGSGTRLTVV.

In this sample, this clonotype turned up a few times. The rearrangement joins TRBV28 to TRBJ2-7, with 9 bases identical to TRBD2. V dropped 7 bases and J dropped 5; count of bases not matched to a gene: 12. This CDR3 has 15 residues. Per germline, CDR1 MDHEN and CDR2 SYDVKM. CDR3 sequence reads: CASIPPGLAAHEQYF. The CDR3 DNA follows: TGTGCCAGCATCCCTCCGGGACTAGCAGCCCACGAGCAGTACTTC.

The chain uses TRBV29-1 and TRBJ2-5; no clear D gene. This CDR3 has 15 amino acids. V was trimmed by 8 bases and J by 5 bases, leaving 24 bases between them. CDR1 is SQVTM, CDR2 ANQGSEA, per germline. The CDR3 DNA reads TGCAGCTCTAGACCCCGAGCGCTCGAAGGGGAGACCCAGTACTTC. Translated: CSSRPRALEGETQYF.

The chain combines TRBV20-1 with TRBJ2-3, with D possibly being TRBD1 (7 bases). The V and J ends lost 3 bases and 4 bases respectively, with 20 bases between them. The V gene's germline CDR1 is DFQATT and CDR2 SNEGSKA (reference sequence). This CDR3 is built from 16 residues. CDR3 coding DNA: TGCAGTGCTAGGGACTATGGAGAAGGGGGCCCAGATACGCAGTATTTT. Protein sequence: CSARDYGEGGPDTQYF.